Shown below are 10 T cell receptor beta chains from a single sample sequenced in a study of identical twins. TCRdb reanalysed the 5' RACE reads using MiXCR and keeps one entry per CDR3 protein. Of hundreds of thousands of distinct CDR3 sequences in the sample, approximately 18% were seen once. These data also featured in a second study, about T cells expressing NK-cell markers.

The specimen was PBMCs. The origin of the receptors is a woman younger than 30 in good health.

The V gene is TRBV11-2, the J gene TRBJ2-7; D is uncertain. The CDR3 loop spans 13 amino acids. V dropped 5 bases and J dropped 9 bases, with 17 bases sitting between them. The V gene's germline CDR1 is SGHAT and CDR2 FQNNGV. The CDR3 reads CASSTSGLLGQYF. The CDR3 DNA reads TGTGCCAGCAGCACGTCGGGTCTTTTGGGGCAGTACTTC.

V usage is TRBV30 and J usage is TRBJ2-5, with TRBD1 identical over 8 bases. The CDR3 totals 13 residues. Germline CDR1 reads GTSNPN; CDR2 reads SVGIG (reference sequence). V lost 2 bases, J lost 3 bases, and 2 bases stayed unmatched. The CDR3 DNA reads TGTGCCTGGAGTTGGACAGGGAAAGAGACCCAGTACTTC. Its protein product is CAWSWTGKETQYF.

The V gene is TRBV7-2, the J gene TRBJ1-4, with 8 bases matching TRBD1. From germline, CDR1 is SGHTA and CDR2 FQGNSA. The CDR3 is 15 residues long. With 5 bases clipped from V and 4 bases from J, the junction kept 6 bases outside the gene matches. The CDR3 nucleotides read TGTGCCAGCAGCGCCAGGGGGCGAATTAATGAAAAACTGTTTTTT. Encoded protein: CASSARGRINEKLFF.

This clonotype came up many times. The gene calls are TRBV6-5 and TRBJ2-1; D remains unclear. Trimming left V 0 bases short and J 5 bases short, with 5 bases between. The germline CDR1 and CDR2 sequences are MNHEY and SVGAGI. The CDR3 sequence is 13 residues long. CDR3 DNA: TGTGCCAGCAGTTACTCGTTGCACAATGAGCAGTTCTTC. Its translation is CASSYSLHNEQFF.

The DNA for the CDR3 is TGTGCCAGCAGCCGAGGCCGGGACAGGGGGCGAGAGCAGTACTTC. It codes for CASSRGRDRGREQYF. The rearrangement uses TRBV4-2 and TRBJ2-7, with 12 positions matching TRBD1. The V segment lost 4 bases and the J segment 7 bases; nucleotides outside the gene matches: 8. Per germline, CDR1 LGHNA and CDR2 YNFKEQ. The CDR3 is 15 amino acids.

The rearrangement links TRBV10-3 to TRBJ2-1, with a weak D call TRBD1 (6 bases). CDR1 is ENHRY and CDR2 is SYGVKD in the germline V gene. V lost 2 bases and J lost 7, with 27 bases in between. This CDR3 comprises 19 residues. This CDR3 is CAISETLGGFQLKGNEQFF. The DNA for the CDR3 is TGTGCCATCAGTGAGACTTTAGGGGGATTTCAATTAAAGGGGAATGAGCAGTTCTTC.

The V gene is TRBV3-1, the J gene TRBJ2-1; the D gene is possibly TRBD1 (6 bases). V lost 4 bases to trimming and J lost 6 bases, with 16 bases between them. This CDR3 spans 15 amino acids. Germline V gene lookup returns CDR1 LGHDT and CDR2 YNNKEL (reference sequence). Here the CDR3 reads CASSPLGRGGNEQFF. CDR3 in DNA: TGTGCCAGCAGCCCTTTGGGCAGGGGTGGCAATGAGCAGTTCTTC.

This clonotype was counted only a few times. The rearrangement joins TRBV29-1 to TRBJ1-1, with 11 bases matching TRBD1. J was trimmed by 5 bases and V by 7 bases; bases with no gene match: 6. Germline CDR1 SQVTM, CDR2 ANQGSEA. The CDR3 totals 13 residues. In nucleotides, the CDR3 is TGCAGCGCAGGGACAGGGGGATGGACTGAAGCTTTCTTT. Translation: CSAGTGGWTEAFF. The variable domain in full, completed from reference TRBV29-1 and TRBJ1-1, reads SAVISQKPSRDICQRGTSLTIQCQVDSQVTMMFWYRQQPGQSLTLIATANQGSEATYESGFVIDKFPISRPNLTFSTLTVSNMSPEDSSIYLCSAGTGGWTEAFFGQGTRLTVV.

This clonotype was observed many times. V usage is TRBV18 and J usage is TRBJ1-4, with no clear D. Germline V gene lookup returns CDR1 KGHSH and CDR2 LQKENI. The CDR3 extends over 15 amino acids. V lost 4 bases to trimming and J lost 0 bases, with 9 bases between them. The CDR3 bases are TGTGCCAGCTCACGCGACGGCGCAACTAATGAAAAACTGTTTTTT. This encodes CASSRDGATNEKLFF.

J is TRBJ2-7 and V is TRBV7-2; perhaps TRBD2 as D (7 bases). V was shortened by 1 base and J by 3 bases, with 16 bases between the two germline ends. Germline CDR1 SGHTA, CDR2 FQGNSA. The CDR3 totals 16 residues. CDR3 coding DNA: TGTGCCAGCAGCTTAGGTTCGCGGGGGCATGGCTACGAGCAGTACTTC. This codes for CASSLGSRGHGYEQYF. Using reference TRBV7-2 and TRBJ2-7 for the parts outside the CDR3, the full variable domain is GAGVSQSPSNKVTEKGKDVELRCDPISGHTALYWYRQSLGQGLEFLIYFQGNSAPDKSGLPSDRFSAERTGGSVSTLTIQRTQQEDSAVYLCASSLGSRGHGYEQYFGPGTRLTVT.